These 21 T cell receptor beta chains were sequenced from one sample in a study of blood T cells in healthy people across ages. For the second PCR, which ran for about 7 to 11 cycles, a sample-barcoded 5' primer and a J-beta primer mix were used. TCRdb fed the 5' RACE reads into MiXCR, producing one record per CDR3 protein. The sample consists of hundreds of thousands of distinct CDR3 sequences, less than 60% of them appearing once. Sequencing was done on a sample of blood. These TCRs come from a man older than 75 in good health.

Notes on this clonotype: A read error may account for a junction end that differs from germline. This chain connects TRBV4-2 to TRBJ1-1, with D possibly being TRBD1 (5 bases). Germline loops: CDR1 LGHNA, CDR2 YNFKEQ. The CDR3 has 14 amino acids. CDR3 loop: CASSQQGLYTEAFF. The CDR3 coding sequence is TGTGCCAGCAGCCAACAGGGCCTTTACACCGAAGCTTTCTTT.

As concerns this clonotype: The junction departs from the called germline gene at one end, perhaps through a read error. Here the CDR3 DNA reads TGCGCCGGCAGCCAAGTACTCACTAGCGGGAGCGAGACCCAGTACTTC. It is translated as CAGSQVLTSGSETQYF. The J gene is TRBJ2-5, the V gene TRBV4-1; TRBD2 matches 11 bases. CDR1 is MGHRA and CDR2 is YSYEKL in the germline V gene. The CDR3 is 16 amino acids.

The chain combines TRBV28 with TRBJ2-5; 7 bases align to TRBD2. Germline CDR1 MDHEN, CDR2 SYDVKM. V shed 5 bases and J 1 base; nucleotides not matched to a gene: 13. There are 17 residues in the CDR3. The CDR3 protein is CASSPPGGGTLQETQYF. CDR3 coding DNA: TGTGCCAGCAGTCCCCCGGGGGGAGGGACCCTCCAAGAGACCCAGTACTTC.

The sample holds a few counts of this clonotype. The chain employs TRBV29-1 and TRBJ2-1; D remains unclear. Between the trimmed V and J ends, which lost 4 bases and 2 bases, there was a span of 18 bases. The CDR3 consists of 16 residues. Germline V lookup: CDR1 SQVTM, CDR2 ANQGSEA. The CDR3 bases are TGCAGCGTTGGGCACCATGGGGAACCCACCTACAATGAGCAGTTCTTC. It codes for CSVGHHGEPTYNEQFF.

This clonotype was seen only a few times. The rearrangement uses TRBV7-2 and TRBJ2-7; 7 bases agree with TRBD2. The CDR3 length is 15 residues. V lost 6 bases and J lost 3; bases outside the gene matches: 11. The germline V gene has CDR1 SGHTA and CDR2 FQGNSA. The CDR3 sequence: CASRKYAGEGYEQYF. The DNA for the CDR3 is TGTGCCAGCAGGAAGTATGCGGGAGAAGGCTACGAGCAGTACTTC.

This chain uses TRBV10-3 with TRBJ2-5; D is perhaps TRBD1 (5 bases). Trimming cost V 4 bases and J 5 bases, with 17 bases left between them. The CDR3 has 15 amino acids. Per the germline V gene, CDR1 is ENHRY and CDR2 is SYGVKD. CDR3 sequence (DNA): TGTGCCATCAGTGTCCAAGAGCCCAAGGGGGAGACCCAGTACTTC. Its protein product is CAISVQEPKGETQYF.

J is TRBJ1-2 and V is TRBV14, with D unresolved. Trimming cost V 3 bases and J 2 bases, with 16 bases left between them. CDR1 and CDR2 (germline): SGHDN, FVKESK. This CDR3 comprises 16 residues. The CDR3 bases are TGTGCCAGCAGCCAGCTCCGACTGGGTTGGAACTATGGCTACACCTTC. Its protein product is CASSQLRLGWNYGYTF.

This clonotype appeared many times. The chain has TRBV5-1 and TRBJ2-5; 8 positions agree with TRBD2. There are 17 residues in the CDR3. CDR1 and CDR2 (germline): SGHRS, YFSETQ. V was pared by 4 bases and J by 2 bases, with 13 bases of the junction left unmatched. CDR3 in DNA: TGCGCCAGCAGCCGGGGGGCAGCGGGAGTCCGACAAGAGACCCAGTACTTC. Its protein is CASSRGAAGVRQETQYF.

The J gene is TRBJ2-7, the V gene TRBV7-9, with 7 bases fitting TRBD1. The J call is doubtful: the DNA matches TRBJ2-5 better. Looked up from germline, CDR1 is SEHNR and CDR2 is FQNEAQ (reference sequence). CDR3 length: 16 amino acids. CDR3 in DNA: TGTGCCATAAAGTCCGAGGGGGCGCCCCGGGAAGAGACCCAGTACTTC. It encodes CAIKSEGAPREETQYF.

The chain uses TRBV6-4 and TRBJ2-6; no clear D gene. The CDR3 spans 16 residues. The germline V and J ends were trimmed by 0 bases and 0 bases, with 6 bases remaining between them. CDR1 is MRHNA, CDR2 SNTAGT, per germline. This CDR3 is CASSDSSSSGANVLTF. In DNA, the CDR3 is TGTGCCAGCAGTGACTCCTCTAGCTCTGGGGCCAACGTCCTGACTTTC.

This clonotype was seen a handful of times. CDR3 protein: CASSQETPNSPLHF. The CDR3 nucleotides are TGTGCCAGCAGCCAAGAAACTCCGAATTCACCCCTCCACTTT. This rearrangement joins TRBV4-2 to TRBJ1-6; no definite D call. CDR1 is LGHNA and CDR2 is YNFKEQ in the germline V gene. V was pared by 0 bases and J by 7 bases, with 7 bases between. CDR3 length equals 14 residues.

The chain is built from TRBV30 and TRBJ1-1; possible D gene TRBD1, 5 bases. The CDR3 loop spans 15 amino acids. Trimming shortened V by 2 bases and J by 5 bases, and 18 bases separated the two germline ends. CDR1 GTSNPN and CDR2 SVGIG come from the germline V gene (reference sequence). The CDR3 nucleotides are TGTGCCTGGAGTCTGAGGCCTGCGGGGGAAACTGAAGCTTTCTTT. Amino acids: CAWSLRPAGETEAFF.

As DNA, the CDR3 is TGCGCCAGCAGCCAAGTATCTAGTCAAGAGACCCAGTACTTC. This codes for CASSQVSSQETQYF. This chain links TRBV4-3 with TRBJ2-5; no firm D call. The V end lost 1 base, the J end lost 2 bases, and 8 bases lay between the germline ends. The CDR3 has 14 residues. The germline CDR1 and CDR2 sequences are LGHNA and YSLEER.

This clonotype has a handful of counts. The chain uses TRBV20-1 and TRBJ1-2; 8 bases fit TRBD1. This CDR3 is 13 amino acids long. Per germline, CDR1 DFQATT and CDR2 SNEGSKA (reference sequence). The V gene end was trimmed by 5 bases and the J gene end by 8 bases; junction bases not matched to a gene: 10. The chain's CDR3 is CSADTGGVWGYTF. Written as DNA, the CDR3 is TGCAGTGCTGACACAGGGGGGGTCTGGGGCTACACCTTC.

V is TRBV6-6 and J is TRBJ1-6, with D uncertain. There are 12 residues in the CDR3. Germline values: CDR1 MNHNY, CDR2 SVGAGI (reference sequence). V dropped 5 bases and J dropped 11 bases, with 10 bases sitting between them. This CDR3 is CASSTEVPPLHF. The CDR3 bases are TGTGCCAGCAGTACAGAAGTTCCACCCCTCCACTTT.

This clonotype was observed a handful of times. The V and J genes are TRBV15 and TRBJ2-1, with a weak D call TRBD2 (7 bases). Trimming took off 3 bases at V and 7 bases at J, with 19 bases between the two ends. This CDR3 contains 16 residues. Germline loops: CDR1 LNHNV, CDR2 YYDKDF (reference sequence). CDR3 in DNA: TGTGCCACCAGCAGCAGAGCGGGACACCCTACAAATGAGCAGTTCTTC. The encoded protein is CATSSRAGHPTNEQFF.

The rearrangement joins TRBV9 to TRBJ1-4; no firm D call. V was pared by 0 bases and J by 3 bases, with 9 bases between. The CDR3 is 15 residues long. The germline gives CDR1 SGDLS, CDR2 YYNGEE. Here the CDR3 reads CASSVAPRANEKLFF. CDR3 sequence (DNA): TGTGCCAGCAGCGTAGCTCCACGGGCTAATGAAAAACTGTTTTTT.

The chain recombines TRBV6-6 with TRBJ1-4; D remains unclear. Germline assignment: CDR1 MNHNY and CDR2 SVGAGI (reference sequence). The CDR3 extends over 12 amino acids. V lost 2 bases, J lost 8 bases, and 6 bases lay in between. Here the CDR3 DNA reads TGTGCCAGCAGTTACGATAAGGAAAAACTGTTTTTT. It is translated as CASSYDKEKLFF.

The chain carries TRBV3-1 and TRBJ1-5; D is ambiguous. This CDR3 comprises 14 residues. CDR1 and CDR2 from the germline V gene are LGHDT and YNNKEL (reference sequence). Trimming cost V 1 base and J 7 bases, with 11 bases left between them. This chain's CDR3 is CASSQGMVHQPQHF. CDR3 DNA: TGTGCCAGCAGCCAAGGGATGGTCCACCAGCCCCAGCATTTT.

A few counts support this clonotype. V usage is TRBV5-4 and J usage is TRBJ1-2; 7 bases agree with TRBD1. Germline V gives CDR1 SGHNT, CDR2 YYREEE (reference sequence). The CDR3 is made up of 15 amino acids. Losses at the gene ends were 0 bases for V and 0 bases for J; bases not matched to a gene: 2. The CDR3 coding sequence is TGTGCCAGCAGCTTGGGGACAGGAGCTAACTATGGCTACACCTTC. It codes for CASSLGTGANYGYTF. The full variable domain, completed using reference TRBV5-4 and TRBJ1-2, is ETGVTQSPTHLIKTRGQQVTLRCSSQSGHNTVSWYQQALGQGPQFIFQYYREEENGRGNFPPRFSGLQFPNYSSELNVNALELDDSALYLCASSLGTGANYGYTFGSGTRLTVV.

This rearrangement joins TRBV27 to TRBJ1-5; D gene ambiguous. The CDR3 has 12 residues. The V end was cut by 5 bases, the J end by 3 bases, with 5 bases between. Germline V gene data show CDR1 as MNHEY and CDR2 as SMNVEV (reference sequence). CDR3 amino acids: CASSAPNQPQHF. The CDR3 nucleotides are TGTGCCAGCAGTGCACCCAATCAGCCCCAGCATTTT.